This T cell receptor (beta chain) came from a study of T-cell reconstitution after alpha-beta-depleted transplantation in children. Trimming at V came to 2 bases and at J to 4 bases, leaving 7 bases not matched to a gene. This CDR3 comprises 15 residues. CDR1 and CDR2 from the germline V gene are SGHKS and YYEKEE (reference sequence). For TCRbeta, the library was prepared with unique molecular identifiers. TCRdb fed the PCR reads into MiXCR, producing one record per CDR3 protein. The sample shows some 600,000 distinct CDR3 sequences, around 17% of them seen only once. The J gene is TRBJ1-1, the V gene TRBV5-5; TRBD1 aligns across 8 bases. The source is a human donor who donated a stem cell graft to a child with acute myeloid leukemia. The sequencing used PBMCs from the stem cell graft donor, collected from the stem cell graft. CDR3 DNA sequence: TGTGCCAGCAGCTTATTTTCAGGGGGCACCACTGAAGCTTTCTTT. Residues: CASSLFSGGTTEAFF. Full variable domain (missing parts from reference TRBV5-5 and TRBJ1-1): DAGVTQSPTHLIKTRGQQVTLRCSPISGHKSVSWYQQVLGQGPQFIFQYYEKEERGRGNFPDRFSARQFPNYSSELNVNALLLGDSALYLCASSLFSGGTTEAFFGQGTRLTVV.